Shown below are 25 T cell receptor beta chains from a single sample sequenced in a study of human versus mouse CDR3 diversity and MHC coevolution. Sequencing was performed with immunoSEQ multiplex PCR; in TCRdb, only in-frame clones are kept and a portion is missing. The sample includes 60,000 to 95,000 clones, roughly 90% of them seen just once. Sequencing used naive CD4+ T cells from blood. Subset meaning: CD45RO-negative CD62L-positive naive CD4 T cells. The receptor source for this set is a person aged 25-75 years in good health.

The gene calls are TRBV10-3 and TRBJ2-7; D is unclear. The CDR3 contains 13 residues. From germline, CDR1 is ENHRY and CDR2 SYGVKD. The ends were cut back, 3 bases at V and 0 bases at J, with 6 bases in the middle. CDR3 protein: CAISDRSSYEQYF. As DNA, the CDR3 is TGTGCCATCAGTGATAGGAGCTCCTACGAGCAGTACTTC.

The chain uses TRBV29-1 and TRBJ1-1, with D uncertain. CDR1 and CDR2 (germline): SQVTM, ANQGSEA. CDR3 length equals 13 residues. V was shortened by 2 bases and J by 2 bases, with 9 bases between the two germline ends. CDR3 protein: CSVEIATNTEAFF. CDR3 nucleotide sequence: TGCAGCGTTGAAATAGCGACAAACACTGAAGCTTTCTTT.

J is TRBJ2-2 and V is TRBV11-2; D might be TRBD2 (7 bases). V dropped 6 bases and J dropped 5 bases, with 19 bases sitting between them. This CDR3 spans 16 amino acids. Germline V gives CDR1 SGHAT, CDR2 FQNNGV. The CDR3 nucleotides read TGTGCCAGCAGGCAGGGCGGGGGCGTAAATACCGGGGAGCTGTTTTTT. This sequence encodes CASRQGGGVNTGELFF.

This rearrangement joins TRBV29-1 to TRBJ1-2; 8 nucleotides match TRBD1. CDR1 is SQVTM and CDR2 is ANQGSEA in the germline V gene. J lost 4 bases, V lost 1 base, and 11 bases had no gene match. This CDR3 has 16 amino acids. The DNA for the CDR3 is TGCAGCGTTGAAGGGGGGACAGGCGGCTATGGCTATGGCTACACCTTC. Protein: CSVEGGTGGYGYGYTF.

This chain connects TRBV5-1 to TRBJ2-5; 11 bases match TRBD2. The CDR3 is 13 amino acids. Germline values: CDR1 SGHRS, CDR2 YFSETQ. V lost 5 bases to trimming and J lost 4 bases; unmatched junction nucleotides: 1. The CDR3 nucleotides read TGCGCCAGCAGAACTAGCGGGAGAGAGACCCAGTACTTC. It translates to CASRTSGRETQYF.

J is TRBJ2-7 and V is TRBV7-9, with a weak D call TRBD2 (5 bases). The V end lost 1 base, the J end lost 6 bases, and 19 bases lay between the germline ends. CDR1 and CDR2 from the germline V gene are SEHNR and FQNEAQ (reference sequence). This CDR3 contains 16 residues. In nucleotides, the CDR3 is TGTGCCAGCAGCTTAGTAACTGGCGGGCCAGAGATCGAGCAGTACTTC. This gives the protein CASSLVTGGPEIEQYF. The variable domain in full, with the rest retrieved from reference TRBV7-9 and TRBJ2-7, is DTGVSQNPRHKITKRGQNVTFRCDPISEHNRLYWYRQTLGQGPEFLTYFQNEAQLEKSRLLSDRFSAERPKGSFSTLEIQRTEQGDSAMYLCASSLVTGGPEIEQYFGPGTRLTVT.

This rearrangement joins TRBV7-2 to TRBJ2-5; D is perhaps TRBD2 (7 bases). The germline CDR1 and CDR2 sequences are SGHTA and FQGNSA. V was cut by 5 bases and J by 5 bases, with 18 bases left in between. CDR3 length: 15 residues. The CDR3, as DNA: TGTGCCAGCAGCCCGAGACGGGGGGCCACTGAGACCCAGTACTTC. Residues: CASSPRRGATETQYF. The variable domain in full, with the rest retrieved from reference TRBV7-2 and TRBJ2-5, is GAGVSQSPSNKVTEKGKDVELRCDPISGHTALYWYRQSLGQGLEFLIYFQGNSAPDKSGLPSDRFSAERTGGSVSTLTIQRTQQEDSAVYLCASSPRRGATETQYFGPGTRLLVL.

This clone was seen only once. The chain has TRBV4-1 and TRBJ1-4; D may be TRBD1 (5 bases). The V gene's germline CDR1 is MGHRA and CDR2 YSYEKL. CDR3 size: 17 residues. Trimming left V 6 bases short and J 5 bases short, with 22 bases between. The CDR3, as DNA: TGCGCCAGCAGTTCAAAGCGTCTGGGGACTAAAAATGAAAAACTGTTTTTT. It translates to CASSSKRLGTKNEKLFF.

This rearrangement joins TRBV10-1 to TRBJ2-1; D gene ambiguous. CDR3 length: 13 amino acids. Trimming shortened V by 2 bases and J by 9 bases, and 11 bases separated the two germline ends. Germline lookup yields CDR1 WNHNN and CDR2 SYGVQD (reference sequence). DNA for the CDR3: TGCGCCAGCAGTGAGACCTCACGAGGTGAGCAGTTCTTC. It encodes CASSETSRGEQFF.

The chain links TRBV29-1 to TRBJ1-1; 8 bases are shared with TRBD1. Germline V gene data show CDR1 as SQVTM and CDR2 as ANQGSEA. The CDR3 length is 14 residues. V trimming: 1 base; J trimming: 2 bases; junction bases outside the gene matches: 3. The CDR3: CSVEGQGLNTEAFF. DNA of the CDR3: TGCAGCGTTGAAGGACAGGGGCTAAACACTGAAGCTTTCTTT.

The DNA of the CDR3 is TGTGCCATCAGTGAGGACAGGGGAGGGATAACTGAAGCTTTCTTT. It encodes CAISEDRGGITEAFF. This sequence joins TRBV10-3 and TRBJ1-1, with 8 bases matching TRBD1. This CDR3 has 15 residues. The trim removed 2 bases at V and 5 bases at J, leaving 7 bases unmatched. CDR1 is ENHRY and CDR2 is SYGVKD in the germline V gene.

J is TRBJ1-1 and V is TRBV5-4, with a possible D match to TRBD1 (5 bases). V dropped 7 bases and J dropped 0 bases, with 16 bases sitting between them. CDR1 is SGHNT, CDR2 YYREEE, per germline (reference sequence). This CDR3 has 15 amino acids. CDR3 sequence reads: CASRGSQVMNTEAFF. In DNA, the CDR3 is TGTGCCAGCCGGGGGTCCCAAGTCATGAACACTGAAGCTTTCTTT.

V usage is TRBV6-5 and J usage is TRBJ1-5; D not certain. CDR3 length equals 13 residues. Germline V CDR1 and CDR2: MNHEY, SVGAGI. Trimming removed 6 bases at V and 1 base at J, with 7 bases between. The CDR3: CASSPSSNQPQHF. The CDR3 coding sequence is TGTGCCAGCAGCCCTTCGAGCAATCAGCCCCAGCATTTT.

CDR3 in amino acids: CATSEKKGGWGGYTF. CDR3 nucleotides: TGTGCCACCAGCGAAAAAAAAGGGGGTTGGGGTGGCTACACCTTC. The chain employs TRBV15 and TRBJ1-2; D perhaps matches TRBD1 (6 bases). The germline V gene encodes CDR1 LNHNV and CDR2 YYDKDF (reference sequence). V was shortened by 5 bases and J by 7 bases, with 20 bases between the two germline ends. This CDR3 comprises 15 residues. The full variable domain, its missing parts supplied by reference TRBV15 and TRBJ1-2, is DAMVIQNPRYQVTQFGKPVTLSCSQTLNHNVMYWYQQKSSQAPKLLFHYYDKDFNNEADTPDNFQSRRPNTSFCFLDIRSPGLGDTAMYLCATSEKKGGWGGYTFGSGTRLTVV.

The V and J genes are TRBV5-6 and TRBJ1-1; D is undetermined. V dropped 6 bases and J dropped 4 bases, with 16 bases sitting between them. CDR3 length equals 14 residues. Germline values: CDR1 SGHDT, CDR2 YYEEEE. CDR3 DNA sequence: TGTGCCAGCACCCTTCCCCTGAAGAGCACTGAAGCTTTCTTT. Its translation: CASTLPLKSTEAFF. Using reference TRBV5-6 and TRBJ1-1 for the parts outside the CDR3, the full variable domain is DAGVTQSPTHLIKTRGQQVTLRCSPKSGHDTVSWYQQALGQGPQFIFQYYEEEERQRGNFPDRFSGHQFPNYSSELNVNALLLGDSALYLCASTLPLKSTEAFFGQGTRLTVV.

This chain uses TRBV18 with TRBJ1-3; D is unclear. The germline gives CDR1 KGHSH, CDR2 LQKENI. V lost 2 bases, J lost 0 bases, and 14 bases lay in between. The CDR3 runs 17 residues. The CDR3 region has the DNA TGTGCCAGCTCACCAATACTAACACCTAGCTCTGGAAACACCATATATTTT. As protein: CASSPILTPSSGNTIYF.

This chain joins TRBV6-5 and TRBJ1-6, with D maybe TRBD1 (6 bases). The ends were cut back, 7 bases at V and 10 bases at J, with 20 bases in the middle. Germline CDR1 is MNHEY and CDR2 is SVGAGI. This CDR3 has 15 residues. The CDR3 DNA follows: TGTGCCAGCAACCCCAACGGACAGTTGGGGTCACCCCTCCACTTT. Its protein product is CASNPNGQLGSPLHF.

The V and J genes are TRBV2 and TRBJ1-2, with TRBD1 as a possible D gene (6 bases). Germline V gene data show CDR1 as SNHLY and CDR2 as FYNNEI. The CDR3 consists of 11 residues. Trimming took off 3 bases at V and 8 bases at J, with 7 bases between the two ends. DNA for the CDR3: TGTGCCAGCAGTGACAGGGGCGGCTACACCTTC. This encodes CASSDRGGYTF.

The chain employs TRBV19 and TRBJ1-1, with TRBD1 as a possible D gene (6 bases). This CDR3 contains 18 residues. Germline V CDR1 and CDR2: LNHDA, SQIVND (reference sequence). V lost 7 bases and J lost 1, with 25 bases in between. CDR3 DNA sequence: TGTGCCAGTACCCCAAAAGACGGGGGGGGCTGGGGGAACACTGAAGCTTTCTTT. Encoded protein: CASTPKDGGGWGNTEAFF.

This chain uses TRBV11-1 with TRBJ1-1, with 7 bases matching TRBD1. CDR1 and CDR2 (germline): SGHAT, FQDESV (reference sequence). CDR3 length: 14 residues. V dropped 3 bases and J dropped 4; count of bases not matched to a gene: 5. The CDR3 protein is CASSLGTAGTEAFF. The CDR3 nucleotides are TGTGCCAGCAGCTTGGGGACAGCCGGCACTGAAGCTTTCTTT.

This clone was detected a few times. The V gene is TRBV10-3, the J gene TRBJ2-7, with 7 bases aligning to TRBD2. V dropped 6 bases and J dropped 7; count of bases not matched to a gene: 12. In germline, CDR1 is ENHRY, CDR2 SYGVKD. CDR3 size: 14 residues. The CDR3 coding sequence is TGTGCCATCAGCGAGAGGACTAGTTCTGATGAGCAGTACTTC. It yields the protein CAISERTSSDEQYF.

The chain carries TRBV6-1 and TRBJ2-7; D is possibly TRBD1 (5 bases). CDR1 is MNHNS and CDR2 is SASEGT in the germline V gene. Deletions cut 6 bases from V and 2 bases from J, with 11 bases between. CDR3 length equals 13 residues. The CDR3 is CASSPWGPYEQYF. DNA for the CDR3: TGTGCCAGCAGCCCTTGGGGCCCCTACGAGCAGTACTTC.

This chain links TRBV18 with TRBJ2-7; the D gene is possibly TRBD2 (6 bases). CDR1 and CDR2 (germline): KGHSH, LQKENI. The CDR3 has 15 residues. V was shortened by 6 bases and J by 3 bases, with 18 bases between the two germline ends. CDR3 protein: CASSLSGRGNYEQYF. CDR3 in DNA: TGTGCCAGCTCGTTATCCGGGCGGGGAAACTACGAGCAGTACTTC.

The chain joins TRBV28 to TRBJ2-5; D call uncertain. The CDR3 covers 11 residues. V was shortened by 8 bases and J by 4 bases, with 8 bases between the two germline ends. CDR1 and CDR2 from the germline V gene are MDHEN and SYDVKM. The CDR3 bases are TGTGCCAGCGGAGAACGAGAGACCCAGTACTTC. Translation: CASGERETQYF.

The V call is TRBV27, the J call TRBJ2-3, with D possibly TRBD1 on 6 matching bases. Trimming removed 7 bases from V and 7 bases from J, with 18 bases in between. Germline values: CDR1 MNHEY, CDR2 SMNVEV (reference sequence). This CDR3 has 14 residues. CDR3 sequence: CASTRVGGKNTQYF. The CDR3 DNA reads TGTGCCAGCACCCGGGTTGGGGGCAAGAATACGCAGTATTTT.